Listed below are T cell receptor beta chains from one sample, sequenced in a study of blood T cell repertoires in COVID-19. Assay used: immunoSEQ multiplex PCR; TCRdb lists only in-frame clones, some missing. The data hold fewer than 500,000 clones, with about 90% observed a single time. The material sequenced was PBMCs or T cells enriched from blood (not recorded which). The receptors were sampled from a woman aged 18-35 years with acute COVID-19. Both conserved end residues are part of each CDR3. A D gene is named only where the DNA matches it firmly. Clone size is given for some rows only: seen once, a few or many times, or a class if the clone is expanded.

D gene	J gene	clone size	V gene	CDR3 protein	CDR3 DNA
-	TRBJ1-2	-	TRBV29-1	CSVEFPGGAGGYTF	TGCAGCGTTGAATTTCCGGGGGGTGCAGGCGGCTACACCTTC
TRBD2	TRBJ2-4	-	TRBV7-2	CASSLGLAGAPGGIQYF	TGTGCCAGCAGCTTGGGACTAGCGGGAGCTCCGGGAGGCATTCAGTACTTC
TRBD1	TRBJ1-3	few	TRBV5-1	CASSVETSAGGIGNTIYF	TGCGCCAGCAGCGTAGAGACTTCGGCAGGGGGCATTGGAAACACCATATATTTT
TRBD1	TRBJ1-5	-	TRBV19	CASRQDRGGNQPQHF	TGTGCCAGTAGACAAGACAGGGGAGGCAATCAGCCCCAGCATTTT
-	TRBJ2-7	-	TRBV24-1	CATSDQRTTNEQYF	TGTGCCACCAGTGACCAGCGGACCACCAACGAGCAGTACTTC
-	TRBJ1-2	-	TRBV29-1	CSVLDRNYGYTF	TGCAGCGTACTGGACAGAAACTATGGCTACACCTTC
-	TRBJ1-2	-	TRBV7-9	CASSARDNTRNYGYTF	TGTGCCAGCAGCGCCCGGGACAACACGCGAAACTATGGCTACACCTTC
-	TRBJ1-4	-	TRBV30	CAWAGENEKLFF	TGTGCCTGGGCAGGGGAGAATGAAAAACTGTTTTTT
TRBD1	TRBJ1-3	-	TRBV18	CASSPGTGPASIGNTIYF	TGTGCCAGCTCACCTGGGACAGGCCCCGCATCCATCGGAAACACCATATATTTT
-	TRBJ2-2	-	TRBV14	CASGRGGTGELFF	TGTGCCAGCGGAAGGGGAGGCACCGGGGAGCTGTTTTTT
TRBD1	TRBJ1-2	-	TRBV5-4	CASSLRDSNHGYTF	TGTGCCAGCAGCTTGAGGGACAGCAATCATGGCTACACCTTC
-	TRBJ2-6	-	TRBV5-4	CASSLLFSGANVLTF	TGTGCCAGCAGCCTCCTATTCTCTGGGGCCAACGTCCTGACTTTC
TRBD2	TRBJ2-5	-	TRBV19	CASSTGLAGGPETQYF	TGTGCCAGTAGTACGGGACTAGCGGGGGGGCCGGAGACCCAGTACTTC
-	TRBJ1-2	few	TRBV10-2	CASRDSINYGYTF	TGCGCCAGCAGGGACAGCATAAACTATGGCTACACCTTC
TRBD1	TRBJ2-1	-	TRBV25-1	CASSPPGQGGNEQFF	TGTGCCAGCAGTCCCCCGGGACAGGGGGGAAATGAGCAGTTCTTC
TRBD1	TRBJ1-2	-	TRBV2	CASSPDRGTYGYTF	TGTGCCAGCAGCCCGGACAGGGGGACATATGGCTACACCTTC